This TCR beta chain derives from a study of shared clonotypes between healthy human individuals. Study-wide results and limits: Among the subsets, naive ones generally showed larger estimated richness than memory ones. Shared across a handful of donors were 5% to 6% of the naive CD4 clonotypes.

CD45RO-negative CD8 cells positively selected for CCR7 made up the naive population, which excluded terminally differentiated effector memory CD45RA+ cells. None of the donors, who were healthy HIV-negative adults, had recently had acute infections or vaccinations. As regards this clone: Its antigen is not identified.

Germline V gene sequence: CDR1 MNHEY, CDR2 SVGAGI. The germline V and J ends were trimmed by 6 bases and 3 bases, with 11 bases remaining between them. The CDR3 is 14 residues long. Genomic DNA belonging to each subset was distributed in equal measure over several immunoSEQ plates. Data came from immunoSEQ multiplex PCR; TCRdb stores just in-frame clones and leaves some out. Of around 2,100,000 clones listed, about 94% are singletons. This receptor was identified in a man between 18 and 29 years old in good health. The specimen sequenced was naive CD8+ T cells sorted from blood. The rearrangement links TRBV6-5 to TRBJ2-2, with D possibly TRBD1 on 6 matching bases. The CDR3 loop is CASRTGVYTGELFF. Here the CDR3 DNA reads TGTGCCAGCAGGACAGGAGTTTACACCGGGGAGCTGTTTTTT.